What follows are 25 T cell receptor beta chains derived from one specimen sequenced in a study of blood T cell repertoires in COVID-19. Sequencing used immunoSEQ multiplex PCR; TCRdb keeps in-frame clones, though not all of them. Here the sample spans approximately 360,000 clones, around 91% being singletons. The sequenced material came from peripheral blood. These TCRs come from a man between 18 and 29 years old with active or convalescent COVID-19.

This clone was recorded only once. This chain joins TRBV28 and TRBJ2-3; 10 bases line up with TRBD2. The CDR3 sequence is 18 residues long. The germline CDR1 and CDR2 sequences are MDHEN and SYDVKM. The trim removed 4 bases at V and 3 bases at J, leaving 13 bases unmatched. The CDR3 DNA sequence: TGTGCCAGCAGTTCATTAACTAGCGGGGTAACTCGGACAGATACGCAGTATTTT. This codes for CASSSLTSGVTRTDTQYF.

This sequence joins TRBV28 and TRBJ2-3; 10 bases are a match to TRBD2. The V gene's germline CDR1 is MDHEN and CDR2 SYDVKM. The CDR3 has 16 residues. Trimming took 6 bases from V and 1 from J; bases not matched to a gene: 7. In nucleotides, the CDR3 is TGTGCCAGCAGCCGCACCCTAGCGGGGGGCACAGATACGCAGTATTTT. The encoded protein is CASSRTLAGGTDTQYF.

The rearrangement links TRBV30 to TRBJ2-3, with a possible D match to TRBD2 (6 bases). Germline CDR1 is GTSNPN and CDR2 is SVGIG (reference sequence). The CDR3 is 16 residues long. Trimming took off 1 base at V and 3 bases at J, with 17 bases between the two ends. CDR3 bases: TGTGCCTGGAGTGCCCTTTCGGGACTGGGGACAGATACGCAGTATTTT. Its translation is CAWSALSGLGTDTQYF.

This clone was seen a single time. The genes are TRBV5-1 and TRBJ2-3; maybe TRBD2 (5 bases). V was clipped by 2 bases and J by 0 bases, with 16 bases between them. Germline V gene data show CDR1 as SGHRS and CDR2 as YFSETQ. The CDR3 contains 17 residues. CDR3 sequence reads: CASSLAPRGTSTDTQYF. The CDR3 coding sequence is TGCGCCAGCAGCTTAGCTCCTCGGGGAACTAGCACAGATACGCAGTATTTT.

The chain employs TRBV4-3 and TRBJ2-1; 8 nucleotides line up with TRBD2. The ends lost 0 bases at V and 2 bases at J; junction bases unmatched: 6. This CDR3 has 17 residues. Germline assignment: CDR1 LGHNA and CDR2 YSLEER. The CDR3 DNA follows: TGCGCCAGCAGCCAAGATCCCCAAGCGGGGGCCTACAATGAGCAGTTCTTC. Translation gives CASSQDPQAGAYNEQFF.

The V call is TRBV7-2, the J call TRBJ2-7, with D perhaps matching TRBD2 (6 bases). The CDR3 has 15 amino acids. The germline gives CDR1 SGHTA, CDR2 FQGNSA. V was pared by 3 bases and J by 4 bases, with 16 bases between. As DNA, the CDR3 is TGTGCCAGCAGCTTTGAAATAGCGGACATTTACGAGCAGTACTTC. This sequence encodes CASSFEIADIYEQYF.

The rearrangement joins TRBV28 to TRBJ2-6, with a tentative D call TRBD1 (5 bases). This CDR3 is 15 amino acids long. Trimming removed 7 bases at V and 4 bases at J, with 14 bases between. Germline CDR1 is MDHEN and CDR2 is SYDVKM. CDR3 region: CASTRPQGGANVLTF. DNA of the CDR3: TGTGCCAGCACCCGGCCCCAGGGCGGGGCCAACGTCCTGACTTTC.

The chain joins TRBV9 to TRBJ1-1; D gene unclear. The CDR3 is made up of 15 amino acids. V was trimmed by 0 bases and J by 0 bases, leaving 9 bases between them. Germline V gives CDR1 SGDLS, CDR2 YYNGEE. This CDR3 reads CASSVDESVNTEAFF. The CDR3 DNA is TGTGCCAGCAGCGTAGATGAGTCCGTGAACACTGAAGCTTTCTTT. The full variable domain, with the rest looked up from reference TRBV9 and TRBJ1-1, is DSGVTQTPKHLITATGQRVTLRCSPRSGDLSVYWYQQSLDQGLQFLIQYYNGEERAKGNILERFSAQQFPDLHSELNLSSLELGDSALYFCASSVDESVNTEAFFGQGTRLTVV.

The chain uses TRBV30 and TRBJ2-7, with D perhaps matching TRBD1 (5 bases). Trimming took 2 bases from V and 2 from J, leaving 13 bases between them. The CDR3 loop spans 14 amino acids. Per the germline V gene, CDR1 is GTSNPN and CDR2 is SVGIG (reference sequence). The CDR3 DNA reads TGTGCCTGGAGTTCTCGACAGTTTACCTACGAGCAGTACTTC. Translated: CAWSSRQFTYEQYF.

For the CDR3, the DNA is TGCGCCAGCAGCCAATCCGGGACAGCCTACGAGCAGTACTTC. It is translated as CASSQSGTAYEQYF. The chain joins TRBV5-1 to TRBJ2-7, with TRBD1 matching 7 bases. The CDR3 is made up of 14 amino acids. In germline, CDR1 is SGHRS, CDR2 YFSETQ. The trim removed 4 bases at V and 2 bases at J, leaving 6 bases unmatched.

The rearrangement uses TRBV6-5 and TRBJ1-5, with D possibly matching TRBD1 (6 bases). The CDR3 has 15 residues. Trimming pared 10 bases from V and 3 bases from J, leaving 19 bases between. Germline V gives CDR1 MNHEY, CDR2 SVGAGI. CDR3 loop: CATTTGTINNQPQHF. CDR3 coding DNA: TGTGCCACCACAACCGGGACAATCAACAATCAGCCCCAGCATTTT.

The chain employs TRBV7-9 and TRBJ1-5, with a weak D call TRBD1 (6 bases). Germline lookup yields CDR1 SEHNR and CDR2 FQNEAQ (reference sequence). The CDR3 sequence is 17 residues long. Trimming left V 5 bases short and J 0 bases short, with 17 bases between. CDR3 bases: TGTGCCAGCAGCCTGATTTTGGGACATGATAGCAATCAGCCCCAGCATTTT. It encodes CASSLILGHDSNQPQHF. Complete variable domain (other parts from reference TRBV7-9 and TRBJ1-5): DTGVSQNPRHKITKRGQNVTFRCDPISEHNRLYWYRQTLGQGPEFLTYFQNEAQLEKSRLLSDRFSAERPKGSFSTLEIQRTEQGDSAMYLCASSLILGHDSNQPQHFGDGTRLSIL.

The V call is TRBV29-1, the J call TRBJ2-1; 7 bases fit TRBD2. CDR1 and CDR2 from the germline V gene are SQVTM and ANQGSEA. This CDR3 is 14 amino acids long. The trim removed 2 bases at V and 7 bases at J, leaving 8 bases unmatched. The CDR3 reads CSVEPLGRGNEQFF. For the CDR3, the DNA is TGCAGCGTTGAACCACTAGGGAGGGGAAATGAGCAGTTCTTC.

The chain recombines TRBV7-9 with TRBJ1-1; 7 positions match TRBD1. V lost 5 bases to trimming and J lost 2 bases; unmatched junction nucleotides: 5. Germline CDR1 and CDR2: SEHNR and FQNEAQ (reference sequence). The CDR3 length is 14 residues. DNA of the CDR3: TGTGCCAGCAGCCCCCGACAGGGAAACACTGAAGCTTTCTTT. Its protein is CASSPRQGNTEAFF.

This chain connects TRBV5-6 to TRBJ2-7, with 8 positions matching TRBD2. Germline V gene data show CDR1 as SGHDT and CDR2 as YYEEEE. This CDR3 is built from 17 residues. V was pared by 3 bases and J by 6 bases, with 17 bases of the junction left unmatched. The CDR3 sequence is CASSSTPSWTSSGEQYF. CDR3 nucleotide sequence: TGTGCCAGCAGCTCAACCCCATCCTGGACTAGCTCGGGCGAGCAGTACTTC. Together with reference TRBV5-6 and TRBJ2-7, the CDR3 gives the full variable domain: DAGVTQSPTHLIKTRGQQVTLRCSPKSGHDTVSWYQQALGQGPQFIFQYYEEEERQRGNFPDRFSGHQFPNYSSELNVNALLLGDSALYLCASSSTPSWTSSGEQYFGPGTRLTVT.

The chain carries TRBV6-5 and TRBJ1-1, with a tentative D call TRBD1 (5 bases). CDR3 length: 13 residues. Germline V gene data show CDR1 as MNHEY and CDR2 as SVGAGI. Trimming left V 5 bases short and J 1 base short, with 8 bases between. CDR3 sequence: CASSTQANTEAFF. Here the CDR3 DNA reads TGTGCCAGCAGTACACAGGCGAACACTGAAGCTTTCTTT.

This chain connects TRBV27 to TRBJ2-4, with D perhaps matching TRBD2 (5 bases). CDR3 length: 14 residues. Per the germline V gene, CDR1 is MNHEY and CDR2 is SMNVEV (reference sequence). The V and J ends lost 5 bases and 6 bases respectively, with 14 bases between them. CDR3: CASSPGGGRNIQYF. DNA of the CDR3: TGTGCCAGCAGTCCAGGAGGCGGAAGAAACATTCAGTACTTC.

V usage is TRBV9 and J usage is TRBJ1-3, with 10 bases that match TRBD1. The CDR3 is 15 residues long. The J segment lost 2 bases and the V segment lost 4 bases, leaving 3 bases of the junction unmatched. CDR1 and CDR2 (germline): SGDLS, YYNGEE. CDR3 sequence: CASSQGTGAGNTIYF. CDR3 DNA: TGTGCCAGCAGCCAAGGGACAGGGGCTGGAAACACCATATATTTT.

This clone was observed a few times. This chain joins TRBV29-1 and TRBJ1-1; D not certain. The V end lost 7 bases, the J end lost 6 bases, and 12 bases lay between the germline ends. Germline V gene data show CDR1 as SQVTM and CDR2 as ANQGSEA. The CDR3 has 11 residues. CDR3 residues: CSAGYGSEAFF. In nucleotides, the CDR3 is TGCAGCGCGGGATACGGGTCTGAAGCTTTCTTT.

V gene TRBV28 combines with J gene TRBJ2-1; D uncertain. Germline CDR1 reads MDHEN; CDR2 reads SYDVKM. Trimming removed 7 bases from V and 0 bases from J, with 13 bases in between. The CDR3 is made up of 15 amino acids. The CDR3 DNA follows: TGTGCCAGCACCCAGGCCCCGAGCTCCTACAATGAGCAGTTCTTC. This codes for CASTQAPSSYNEQFF.

CDR3 in amino acids: CASSSGQHTDTQYF. CDR3 DNA sequence: TGTGCCAGTAGTTCGGGACAGCACACAGATACGCAGTATTTT. This sequence joins TRBV19 and TRBJ2-3; 7 bases agree with TRBD1. CDR1 is LNHDA, CDR2 SQIVND, per germline (reference sequence). After removal of 5 bases from V and 2 bases from J, the junction contained 4 bases not matched to a gene. The CDR3 is 14 amino acids.

The rearrangement links TRBV14 to TRBJ1-6; D is ambiguous. Trimming took 3 bases from V and 8 from J, leaving 20 bases between them. CDR1 and CDR2 from the germline V gene are SGHDN and FVKESK. This CDR3 is built from 17 residues. The chain's CDR3 is CASSQADFVLRDSPLHF. DNA for the CDR3: TGTGCCAGCAGCCAGGCCGATTTTGTCCTTCGTGATTCACCCCTCCACTTT.

CDR3 sequence: CASSQQGVHQPQHF. DNA for the CDR3: TGTGCCAGCAGCCAACAGGGGGTTCATCAGCCCCAGCATTTT. This chain uses TRBV3-1 (or the pseudogene TRBV3-2) with TRBJ1-5, with 7 bases fitting TRBD1. Germline CDR1 and CDR2: LGHDT and YNNKEL (reference sequence). CDR3 size: 14 residues. J gave up 5 bases and V 2 bases, and 3 bases lay outside the gene matches.

This clone appeared once. The V gene is TRBV7-3, the J gene TRBJ1-1, with 9 positions matching TRBD1. This CDR3 comprises 16 residues. J was trimmed by 0 bases and V by 4 bases; bases with no gene match: 6. Germline V gene data show CDR1 as SGHTA and CDR2 as FQGTGA. CDR3 nucleotide sequence: TGTGCCAGCAGCTCACAGGGGGCCCGCATGAACACTGAAGCTTTCTTT. As protein: CASSSQGARMNTEAFF.

The chain couples TRBV10-3 to TRBJ2-1; TRBD2 matches at 7 bases. The trim removed 6 bases at V and 7 bases at J, leaving 6 bases unmatched. Germline-derived CDR1 and CDR2 are ENHRY and SYGVKD. The CDR3 spans 13 residues. Here the CDR3 reads CAISAVGGNEQFF. The DNA of the CDR3 is TGTGCCATCAGCGCAGTGGGGGGGAATGAGCAGTTCTTC.